Below are 5 T cell receptor beta chains sequenced from a single sample in a study of T cells in Graves' hyperthyroidism and ophthalmopathy (dated by TCRdb to the late 2010s). Library preparation was by multiplex PCR. For sequencing, an Illumina HiSeq 2000 was employed. Amplification of TCR beta CDR3 regions was carried out from RNA transcripts. The first round of RT-PCR for the TCR CDR3 was performed with the HTBI primer set and the Qiagen OneStep RT-PCR kit. The public reads were reanalyzed by TCRdb: fastp trimming at Q25, MiXCR alignment, in-frame beta chains only. Every entry covers one CDR3 protein and lists the most common genes and DNA from its rows. The sample table shows 500,000 to 600,000 distinct CDR3 sequences, and approximately 44% are seen once. Of the sample, around 19% is held by the ten largest clones. The sample taken for sequencing was peripheral blood or thyroid tissue (not recorded which). Receptor source: an adult woman with Graves' disease, either hyperthyroidism or ophthalmopathy (not recorded which).

The J gene is TRBJ1-2, the V gene TRBV20-1, with TRBD1 as a possible D gene (5 bases). The V end lost 6 bases, the J end lost 9 bases, and 17 bases lay between the germline ends. The CDR3 loop spans 12 amino acids. Germline V lookup: CDR1 DFQATT, CDR2 SNEGSKA (reference sequence). CDR3 amino acids: CSARSPSGSYTF. The CDR3 region has the DNA TGCAGTGCACGCAGCCCTTCAGGGAGCTACACCTTC.

This rearrangement joins TRBV7-9 to TRBJ1-5; D gene ambiguous. V was trimmed by 3 bases and J by 8 bases, leaving 17 bases between them. Germline values: CDR1 SEHNR, CDR2 FQNEAQ (reference sequence). The CDR3 runs 15 residues. CDR3 loop: CASSFVAGGNEPQHF. The CDR3 coding sequence is TGTGCCAGCAGCTTCGTAGCGGGAGGGAACGAGCCCCAGCATTTT.

Of note for this clonotype: No conserved phenylalanine or tryptophan is present at the end of the CDR3, so a read error is the likely explanation. The limits of the CDR3 on the DNA are not certain, so only TCRdb's listed CDR3 is given. The rearrangement uses TRBV2 and TRBJ2-1; TRBD1 reflects the table's D call only, with no check against the DNA. The CDR3 is 18 residues long, counting both termini. Germline CDR1 and CDR2: SNHLY and FYNNEI. CDR3 residues: CASSGDRVAGGPYNEQTL.

At least ten counts were recorded for this clonotype. J is TRBJ2-7 and V is TRBV2; 10 nucleotides agree with TRBD1. Germline loops: CDR1 SNHLY, CDR2 FYNNEI. With V trimmed by 6 bases and J by 2 bases, 10 bases remained unmatched. The CDR3 is made up of 16 amino acids. The CDR3: CASRTGTGENTYEQYF. CDR3 coding DNA: TGTGCCAGCAGGACCGGGACAGGGGAAAACACCTACGAGCAGTACTTC.

The rearrangement links TRBV10-3 to TRBJ2-5; 10 bases match TRBD1. The CDR3 sequence is 16 residues long. The germline CDR1 and CDR2 sequences are ENHRY and SYGVKD. J gave up 4 bases and V 7 bases, and 12 bases lay outside the gene matches. This chain's CDR3 is CAIKGTERDRGETQYF. The DNA for the CDR3 is TGTGCCATCAAGGGGACGGAGCGGGACAGGGGAGAGACCCAGTACTTC.